This passage covers 15 T cell receptor beta chains from one sample sequenced in a study of a mutant IDH1 vaccine in newly diagnosed glioma. Time point defined: week 47, end of study. Topical imiquimod was applied with each vaccine dose, which held 300 ug of mutant IDH1 20-mer peptide. No antigen is known for these receptors. Some clones are missing from TCRdb's copy, which holds only in-frame ones; the method was immunoSEQ multiplex PCR. The sample contains fewer than 55,000 clones, roughly two thirds of which appear only once. The specimen comprised peripheral blood mononuclear cells (PBMCs), sampled from a glioma patient whose treatment included an IDH1 peptide vaccine. All receptors come from a man between 35 and 55 years old with glioma. Some clones in this sample may be carry-over from other donors' samples.

The chain recombines TRBV30 with TRBJ2-2; D may match TRBD1 or TRBD2 (5 bases each). Germline V CDR1 and CDR2: GTSNPN, SVGIG (reference sequence). Trimming pared 4 bases from V and 1 base from J, leaving 10 bases between. CDR3 length: 14 amino acids. The CDR3 reads CAWTRGGNTGELFF. CDR3 in DNA: TGTGCCTGGACTCGTGGGGGGAACACCGGGGAGCTGTTTTTT.

V gene TRBV14 combines with J gene TRBJ1-1; unclear D gene. CDR3 length: 15 amino acids. V was pared by 2 bases and J by 1 base, with 11 bases between. Germline lookup yields CDR1 SGHDN and CDR2 FVKESK. CDR3 DNA sequence: TGTGCCAGCAGCCAAAGGGCAGCATCGAACACTGAAGCTTTCTTT. Translation gives CASSQRAASNTEAFF.

The chain uses TRBV18 and TRBJ1-5; D unclear. Deletions cut 4 bases from V and 2 bases from J, with 6 bases between. The V gene's germline CDR1 is KGHSH and CDR2 LQKENI. The length of the CDR3 is 13 residues. The CDR3 is CASSQGGNQPQHF. CDR3 sequence (DNA): TGTGCCAGCTCACAGGGTGGCAATCAGCCCCAGCATTTT. The whole variable domain, filled in from reference TRBV18 and TRBJ1-5, reads NAGVMQNPRHLVRRRGQEARLRCSPMKGHSHVYWYRQLPEEGLKFMVYLQKENIIDESGMPKERFSAEFPKEGPSILRIQQVVRGDSAAYFCASSQGGNQPQHFGDGTRLSIL.

The chain uses TRBV13 and TRBJ1-1; the D gene is possibly TRBD1 (5 bases). CDR3 length equals 14 residues. Trimming took 3 bases from V and 4 from J, leaving 12 bases between them. Germline lookup yields CDR1 PRHDT and CDR2 FYEKMQ (reference sequence). CDR3 DNA sequence: TGTGCCAGCAGCTTCTCAGGGCAGATCACTGAAGCTTTCTTT. It codes for CASSFSGQITEAFF.

The chain carries TRBV7-9 and TRBJ2-7, with 7 bases identical to TRBD2. The CDR3 has 13 amino acids. After removal of 5 bases from V and 3 bases from J, the junction contained 4 bases not matched to a gene. Germline loops: CDR1 SEHNR, CDR2 FQNEAQ (reference sequence). In DNA, the CDR3 is TGTGCCAGCAGCGTGGGGGGGGACTACGAGCAGTACTTC. It codes for CASSVGGDYEQYF.

This clone was counted between two and nine times. V usage is TRBV10-3 and J usage is TRBJ1-3; D is unclear. The CDR3 is made up of 15 amino acids. Germline CDR1 reads ENHRY; CDR2 reads SYGVKD. Trimming shortened V by 3 bases and J by 0 bases, and 9 bases separated the two germline ends. In DNA form, the CDR3 reads TGTGCCATCAGTGAAGCTGCAGTCTCTGGAAACACCATATATTTT. Encoded protein: CAISEAAVSGNTIYF.

CDR3 DNA sequence: TGTGCCAGCAGGGGACAGTTCGGGGAGCTGTTTTTT. Protein sequence: CASRGQFGELFF. The chain has TRBV2 and TRBJ2-2; 7 bases map to TRBD1. J was trimmed by 7 bases and V by 6 bases; bases with no gene match: 2. This CDR3 contains 12 residues. Germline CDR1 is SNHLY and CDR2 is FYNNEI.

The gene calls are TRBV5-8 and TRBJ1-5; no clear D gene. V lost 2 bases, J lost 4 bases, and 10 bases lay in between. The germline V gene has CDR1 SGHTS and CDR2 YDEGEE. The CDR3 is 14 amino acids. CDR3 nucleotide sequence: TGTGCCAGCAGCTTATTCTCTGGGAATCAGCCCCAGCATTTT. Translating it yields CASSLFSGNQPQHF. Together with reference TRBV5-8 and TRBJ1-5, the CDR3 gives the full variable domain: EAGVTQSPTHLIKTRGQQATLRCSPISGHTSVYWYQQALGLGLQFLLWYDEGEERNRGNFPPRFSGRQFPNYSSELNVNALELEDSALYLCASSLFSGNQPQHFGDGTRLSIL.

J is TRBJ1-5 and V is TRBV6-1; D gene uncertain. Trimming pared 6 bases from V and 0 bases from J, leaving 12 bases between. This CDR3 spans 15 amino acids. Per germline, CDR1 MNHNS and CDR2 SASEGT. The CDR3 bases are TGTGCCAGCAGACTGACGGTCTATAGCAATCAGCCCCAGCATTTT. This sequence encodes CASRLTVYSNQPQHF.

V and J are TRBV6-5 and TRBJ1-2; D call uncertain. This CDR3 is 13 amino acids long. CDR1 and CDR2 from the germline V gene are MNHEY and SVGAGI. V was cut by 5 bases and J by 4 bases, with 11 bases left in between. CDR3 loop: CASSGLGGYGYTF. The CDR3 DNA follows: TGTGCCAGCAGTGGACTAGGCGGCTATGGCTACACCTTC.

Details on this clone: Other DNA sequences of this sample code for an identical CDR3. The rearrangement uses TRBV30 and TRBJ1-2; D not certain. CDR1 GTSNPN and CDR2 SVGIG come from the germline V gene (reference sequence). This CDR3 has 13 residues. Trimming took 0 bases from V and 5 from J, leaving 10 bases between them. CDR3 loop: CAWSVSRRYGYTF. The CDR3 region has the DNA TGTGCCTGGAGTGTTTCCCGGAGATATGGCTACACCTTC. The full variable domain, with the rest looked up from reference TRBV30 and TRBJ1-2, is SQTIHQWPATLVQPVGSPLSLECTVEGTSNPNLYWYRQAAGRGLQLLFYSVGIGQISSEVPQNLSASRPQDRQFILSSKKLLLSDSGFYLCAWSVSRRYGYTFGSGTRLTVV.

The rearrangement links TRBV10-1 to TRBJ2-1; possibly TRBD2 for D (6 bases). Germline V lookup: CDR1 WNHNN, CDR2 SYGVQD (reference sequence). Trimming took 0 bases from V and 6 from J, leaving 9 bases between them. This CDR3 has 14 residues. CDR3 loop: CASSESLGGNEQFF. The CDR3 nucleotides read TGCGCCAGCAGTGAGTCTTTGGGGGGCAATGAGCAGTTCTTC.

Only a few counts were recorded for this clone. The chain couples TRBV5-1 to TRBJ2-2; D remains ambiguous. The CDR3 spans 17 residues. Germline V gives CDR1 SGHRS, CDR2 YFSETQ. Trimming removed 0 bases from V and 4 bases from J, with 16 bases in between. Written as DNA, the CDR3 is TGCGCCAGCAGCTTGGCGATAGGTACCCTCGCCACCGGGGAGCTGTTTTTT. It codes for CASSLAIGTLATGELFF.

J is TRBJ2-3 and V is TRBV6-5; D is unclear. CDR3 length: 14 residues. Germline CDR1 is MNHEY and CDR2 is SVGAGI. V was trimmed by 10 bases and J by 2 bases, leaving 16 bases between them. The CDR3 DNA reads as TGTGCCACCCGACGTCAAGTCCACACAGATACGCAGTATTTT. It encodes CATRRQVHTDTQYF.

Only a few counts were recorded for this clone. The CDR3 protein is CAWTGGVHYEQYF. The CDR3 coding sequence is TGTGCCTGGACCGGGGGCGTACACTACGAGCAGTACTTC. This rearrangement joins TRBV30 to TRBJ2-7, with D perhaps matching TRBD1 or TRBD2 (6 bases each). V lost 4 bases, J lost 3 bases, and 13 bases lay in between. This CDR3 region has 13 residues. Per the germline V gene, CDR1 is GTSNPN and CDR2 is SVGIG (reference sequence).